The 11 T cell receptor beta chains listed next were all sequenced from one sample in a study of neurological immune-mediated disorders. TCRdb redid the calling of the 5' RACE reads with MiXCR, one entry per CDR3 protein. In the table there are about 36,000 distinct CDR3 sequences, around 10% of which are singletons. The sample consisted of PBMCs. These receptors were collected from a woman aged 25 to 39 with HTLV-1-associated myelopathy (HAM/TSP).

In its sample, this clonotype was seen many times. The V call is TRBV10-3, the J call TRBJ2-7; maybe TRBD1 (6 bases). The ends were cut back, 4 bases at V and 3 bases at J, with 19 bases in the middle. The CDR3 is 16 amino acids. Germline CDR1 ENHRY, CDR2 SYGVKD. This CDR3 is CAISGTAGVADYEQYF. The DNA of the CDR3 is TGTGCCATCAGTGGAACCGCAGGGGTAGCAGACTACGAGCAGTACTTC.

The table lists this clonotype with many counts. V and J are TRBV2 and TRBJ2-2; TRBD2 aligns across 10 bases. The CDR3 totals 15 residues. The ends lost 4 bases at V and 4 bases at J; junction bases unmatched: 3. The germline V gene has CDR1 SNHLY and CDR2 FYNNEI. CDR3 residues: CASSASSGGTGELFF. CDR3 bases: TGTGCCAGCAGTGCTTCTAGCGGGGGCACCGGGGAGCTGTTTTTT.

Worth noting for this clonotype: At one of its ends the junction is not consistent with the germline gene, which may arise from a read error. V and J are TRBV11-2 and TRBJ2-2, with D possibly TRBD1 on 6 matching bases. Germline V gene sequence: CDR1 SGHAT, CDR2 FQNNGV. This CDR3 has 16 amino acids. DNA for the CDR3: TGTGACAGCAGCTTAGTAGCGTGGGGGCCCACCGGGGAGCTGTTTTTT. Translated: CDSSLVAWGPTGELFF.

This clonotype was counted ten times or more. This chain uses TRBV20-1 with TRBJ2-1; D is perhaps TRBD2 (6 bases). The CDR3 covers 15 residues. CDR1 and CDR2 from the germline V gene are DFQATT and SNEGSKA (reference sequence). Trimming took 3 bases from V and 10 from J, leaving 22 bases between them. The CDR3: CSASRASVGVGEQFF. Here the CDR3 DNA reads TGCAGTGCTAGCCGGGCTAGCGTGGGAGTTGGCGAGCAGTTCTTC.

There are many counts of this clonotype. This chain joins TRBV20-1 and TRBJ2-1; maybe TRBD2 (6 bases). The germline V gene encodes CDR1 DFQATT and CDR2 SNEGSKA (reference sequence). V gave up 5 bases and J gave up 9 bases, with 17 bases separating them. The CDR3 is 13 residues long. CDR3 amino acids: CSAPKRASGEQFF. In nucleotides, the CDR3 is TGCAGTGCTCCGAAGCGGGCGTCGGGTGAGCAGTTCTTC.

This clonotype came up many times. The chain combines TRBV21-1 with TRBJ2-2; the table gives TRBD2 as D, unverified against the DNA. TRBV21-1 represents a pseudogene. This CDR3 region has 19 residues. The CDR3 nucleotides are TGTGCCAGCAGCAAAGCTGCCCCCGAGACTAAAAACACCGGTGGGGAGCTGTTTTTT. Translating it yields CASSKAAPETKNTGGELFF.

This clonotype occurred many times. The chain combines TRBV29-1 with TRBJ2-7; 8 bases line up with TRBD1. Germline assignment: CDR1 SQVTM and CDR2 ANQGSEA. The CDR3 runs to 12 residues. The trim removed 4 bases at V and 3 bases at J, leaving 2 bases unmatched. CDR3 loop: CSVAQGDYEQYF. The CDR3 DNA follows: TGCAGCGTTGCACAGGGGGACTACGAGCAGTACTTC.

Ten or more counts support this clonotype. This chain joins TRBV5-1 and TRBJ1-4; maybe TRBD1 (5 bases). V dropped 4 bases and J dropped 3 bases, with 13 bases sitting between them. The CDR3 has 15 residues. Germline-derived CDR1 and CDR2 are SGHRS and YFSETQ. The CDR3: CASSNQGASNEKLFF. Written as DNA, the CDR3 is TGCGCCAGCAGCAATCAGGGTGCCTCTAATGAAAAACTGTTTTTT.

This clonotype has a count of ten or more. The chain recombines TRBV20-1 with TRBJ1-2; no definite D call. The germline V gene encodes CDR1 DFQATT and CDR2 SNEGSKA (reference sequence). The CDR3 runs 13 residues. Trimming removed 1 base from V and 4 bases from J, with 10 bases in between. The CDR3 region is CSARGVAIYGYTF. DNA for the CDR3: TGCAGTGCTAGAGGGGTAGCCATCTATGGCTACACCTTC.

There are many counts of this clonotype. The CDR3 spells CASSSTGGVMYEQYF. CDR3 DNA sequence: TGCGCCAGCAGCTCGACAGGGGGGGTGATGTACGAGCAGTACTTC. The V call is TRBV5-1, the J call TRBJ2-7; TRBD1 matches at 9 bases. The germline V gene has CDR1 SGHRS and CDR2 YFSETQ. The CDR3 runs 15 residues. Germline trimming cut 3 bases from V and 4 bases from J; bases unmatched to any gene: 8.

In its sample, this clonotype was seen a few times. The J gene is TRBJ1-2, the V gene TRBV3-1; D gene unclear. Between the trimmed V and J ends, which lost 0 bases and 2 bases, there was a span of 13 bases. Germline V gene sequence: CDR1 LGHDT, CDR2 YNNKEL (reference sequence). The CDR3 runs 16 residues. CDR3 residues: CASSQDFGRTNYGYTF. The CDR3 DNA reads TGTGCCAGCAGCCAAGATTTCGGCAGAACCAACTATGGCTACACCTTC. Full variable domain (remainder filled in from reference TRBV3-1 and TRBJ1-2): DTAVSQTPKYLVTQMGNDKSIKCEQNLGHDTMYWYKQDSKKFLKIMFSYNNKELIINETVPNRFSPKSPDKAHLNLHINSLELGDSAVYFCASSQDFGRTNYGYTFGSGTRLTVV.